These 8 T cell receptor beta chains were all obtained from the same sample, sequenced in a study of shared clonotypes between healthy human individuals (dated by TCRdb to 2020 to 2022). CD8 naive samples consisted of CD45RO-negative cells that were positively selected for CCR7, yielding a CD45RA+CCR7+ population without TemRA cells. The library was generated by the immunoSEQ multiplex PCR assay. Held by TCRdb, this immuneACCESS table contains in-frame sequences only and omits some clones. Under half of the omission traces to an unresolved V gene where checked; the cause of the rest is unknown. The sample table shows roughly 2,000,000 clones, and around 96% are seen once. The ten most abundant clones make up roughly 1% of the sample. The sequencing input was naive CD8+ T cells sorted from blood. The sample's cell subset or site, from its label and the paper: CD45RA+CCR7+. These receptors all stem from a man aged 18 to 29 in good health.

This clone occurred once. The sample holds other DNA sequences that translate to the same CDR3. The genes are TRBV7-6 and TRBJ2-7; D call uncertain. Germline V gives CDR1 SGHVS, CDR2 FNYEAQ. This CDR3 region has 14 residues. Trimming pared 2 bases from V and 0 bases from J, leaving 8 bases between. The CDR3 region has the DNA TGTGCCAGCAGCTTATCCACGGGCTCCTACGAGCAGTACTTC. Translation: CASSLSTGSYEQYF.

The CDR3 DNA reads TGTGCCAGCAGTTTGGGGCAGGAACTATATCAGCCCCAGCATTTT. It translates to CASSLGQELYQPQHF. The rearrangement links TRBV28 to TRBJ1-5, with a possible D match to TRBD1 (5 bases). Germline CDR1 reads MDHEN; CDR2 reads SYDVKM. This CDR3 region has 15 residues. Trimming took off 3 bases at V and 5 bases at J, with 14 bases between the two ends.

The gene calls are TRBV27 and TRBJ2-7; D might be TRBD1 or TRBD2, each matching 5 bases. Trimming removed 1 base from V and 6 bases from J, with 10 bases in between. The CDR3 consists of 13 residues. Germline CDR1 reads MNHEY; CDR2 reads SMNVEV (reference sequence). CDR3 DNA: TGTGCCAGCAGTTTATTGGGGGAACGCGAGCAGTACTTC. As protein: CASSLLGEREQYF.

V gene TRBV10-1 combines with J gene TRBJ1-6; D is possibly TRBD1 (5 bases). Germline V CDR1 and CDR2: WNHNN, SYGVQD (reference sequence). Trimming pared 7 bases from V and 1 base from J, leaving 8 bases between. This CDR3 region has 14 residues. CDR3: CASMGRSYNSPLHF. CDR3 bases: TGCGCCAGCATGGGGCGGTCCTATAATTCACCCCTCCACTTT.

The chain recombines TRBV6-6 with TRBJ2-5; TRBD2 is a possible D gene (6 bases). Germline assignment: CDR1 MNHNY and CDR2 SVGAGI (reference sequence). The CDR3 totals 13 residues. V lost 2 bases, J lost 4 bases, and 8 bases lay in between. The CDR3 region is CASSYGDSETQYF. The CDR3 nucleotides read TGTGCCAGCAGTTACGGGGACTCAGAGACCCAGTACTTC.

The rearrangement links TRBV7-9 to TRBJ2-3; TRBD2 matches at 15 bases. V shed 8 bases, J shed 6 bases, and the junction held 6 bases outside the gene matches. Germline CDR1 and CDR2: SEHNR and FQNEAQ (reference sequence). The CDR3 contains 15 residues. CDR3 coding DNA: TGTGCCAGCGAGCGGACTAGCGGGGGGGTGGATACGCAGTATTTT. Translating gives CASERTSGGVDTQYF.

For this clone: The same CDR3 is also encoded by other DNA sequences in this sample. DNA for the CDR3: TGTGCCAGCAGGGACAGTTCTAATCAGCCCCAGCATTTT. This codes for CASRDSSNQPQHF. The chain joins TRBV2 to TRBJ1-5, with a weak D call TRBD1 (6 bases). With 6 bases removed from V and 4 bases from J, the gap between germline ends came to 10 bases. The CDR3 loop spans 13 amino acids. Germline V gene data show CDR1 as SNHLY and CDR2 as FYNNEI. The variable domain in full, completed from reference TRBV2 and TRBJ1-5, reads EPEVTQTPSHQVTQMGQEVILRCVPISNHLYFYWYRQILGQKVEFLVSFYNNEISEKSEIFDDQFSVERPDGSNFTLKIRSTKLEDSAMYFCASRDSSNQPQHFGDGTRLSIL.

The CDR3 region has the DNA TGTGCCAGCAGTGAAGACGCGATGACAGGGGGCTTCTTGGAGACCCAGTACTTC. Amino acids: CASSEDAMTGGFLETQYF. The chain has TRBV6-1 and TRBJ2-5; 10 bases fit TRBD1. J was trimmed by 5 bases and V by 1 base; bases with no gene match: 13. CDR1 and CDR2 (germline): MNHNS, SASEGT. The CDR3 is 18 amino acids.